The sequence of this TCR beta chain was determined in a study of T cell repertoires in cytomegalovirus infection. Study-level information: Used in the study were CMV epitopes, some recently identified and HLA-C-restricted, others well-studied and HLA-B-restricted. Public TCR beta signatures were indicative of both CMV infection and a matching HLA type. Notes on the study in general: In two of eight donors, the top clonotype was HLA-C-restricted CMV-specific. CMV carriers with the relevant HLA were identified by cumulative public TCR beta family frequency.

MiXCR was run by TCRdb on the reads, yielding one entry per CDR3 protein. Of 640,000 or so distinct CDR3 sequences detected, around a third appear once; the ten largest clones hold roughly 20%. About this clonotype: Its antigen remains unidentified.

The receptor was derived from a human donor in good health (CMV status not recorded). Some clones in this sample may be carry-over from other donors' samples. Sequenced here: cultured PBMCs, sampled from culture after CMV antigen stimulation.

The chain's CDR3 is CASSSGTKIQPMEYF. DNA of the CDR3: TGTGCCAGCAGCTCTGGGACAAAAATACAACCGATGGAGTATTTT. The chain joins TRBV7-9 to TRBJ2-3; TRBD1 might be the D (6 bases). The CDR3 is 15 amino acids. The V end lost 4 bases, the J end lost 13 bases, and 24 bases lay between the germline ends. Germline V gives CDR1 SEHNR, CDR2 FQNEAQ (reference sequence).